This TCR beta chain was captured in a study of Tregs in tolerant kidney transplant recipients. Overall study findings and caveats: Findings come from small patient numbers and require larger validation. Some patients' samples used different primers over time, so nucleotide sequences weren't comparable.

Mixed chimerism was transient after nonmyeloablative marrow transplants from related graft donors. Unstimulated Tregs (CD4+CD25+CD127-) and CD4+CD25- non-Tregs were sorted from PBMCs. A remark on this clone: The antigen remains unidentified. The read halts 3 residues ahead of the CDR3 end, with the missing end drawn from the germline J gene.

This table comes from immunoSEQ multiplex PCR, and its TCRdb copy is limited to in-frame clones, with some not included. The table lists nearly 15,000 clones. V was pared by 4 bases and J by 4 bases, with 6 bases of the junction left unmatched. Germline lookup yields CDR1 SGHRS and CDR2 YFSETQ. The CDR3 is made up of 15 amino acids. V is TRBV5-1 and J is TRBJ2-3; 10 nucleotides match TRBD2. This clonotype was obtained from a human patient who received a combined kidney and bone marrow transplant. Some T cells may possibly be graft donor cells. Sequencing used CD4+ T cells from blood (PBMCs), obtained 12 months after the transplant. Incomplete CDR3 DNA: TGCGCCAGCAGCCTCGGGACTAGCGACGCAGATACG. It translates to CASSLGTSDADT. The full CDR3 protein reads CASSLGTSDADTQYF.